The present entry profiles one T cell receptor beta chain with its context. Its specific antigen is unknown. The sample holds no much larger clone one base away, and base qualities are not on file. Reading from cysteine to phenylalanine, the CDR3 counts 18 amino acids. The read is trimmed to its CDR3 DNA, 54 bases read in frame from base 1. Via the germline V gene, CDR1 is SGHAT and CDR2 FQNNGV. V was cut back by 1 base and J by 2 bases, leaving a gap of 15 bases between them. The data belong to a study of T cell responses to AZD1222 COVID-19 vaccine (dated by TCRdb to 2020 to 2022). Broadly, across the study: TCR sequencing covered roughly 230 trial participants: 207 given two doses of AZD1222 and 26 given two doses of MenACWY control vaccine. Trial participants were enrolled into age subgroups of 18-55, 56-69 and 70-plus years, which contained around 150, 28 and 57 TCR-sequenced participants, respectively.

What this sample's time point label stands for: about 28 days (+/-7) after the second vaccine dose. AZD1222 recipients with second doses at about 4 weeks or about 12 weeks were pooled, because spike-specific TCR depth and breadth did not differ between schedules. The vaccinee samples were drawn from two UK trials, COV001 and COV002, one of which was a single-blind randomized controlled phase 2/3 trial testing AZD1222 (ChAdOx1 nCoV-19) in healthy adults. Trial participant PBMC samples were collected at day 0 and day 28 after the second dose for TCRbeta chain sequencing. The CDR3 regions of human TCRbeta chains were analyzed by immunosequencing. Concerning the study's data processing: TCRs in the repertoires were compared against a reference library of SARS-CoV-2-specific TCRs that had been generated with the MIRA antigen-specificity platform. Breadth was defined as the fraction of unique TCRs that were SARS-CoV-2-associated. Depth was defined as the fraction of total T cells that were SARS-CoV-2-associated. Each spike-specific TCR was assigned to its reactive spike region and to a CD4 or CD8 class using the MIRA data. Log10-transformed breadth and depth values were compared by one-way ANOVA with Sidak's multiple comparisons tests. TCRdb provides this immuneACCESS table in a form limited to in-frame rearrangements. Some clones are lacking; in checked studies, under half of them reflect an unresolved V gene, and why the rest are absent is not known. D and trimming come from the DNA, and the V and J calls and clone size come from that table. Recorded for this sample are more than 95,000 clones; 88% of them occurred a single time. The biggest ten clones account for less than 4% of the sample.

Summary of the overall study and its limitations: Spike-specific TCR breadth and depth rose significantly after two AZD1222 doses compared with day 0 and with MenACWY recipients. Because no samples from the day 14 peak response were available, repertoires could be characterized only after the peak T cell response. Conclusions about previously exposed vaccinees are limited, since just 5 or 6 AZD1222 recipients were seropositive for SARS-CoV-2 at baseline. Epitopes outside the regions mutated in the B.1.351 and B.1.1.7 variants were reportedly recognized by nearly half of the unique spike-specific TCRs. Participants were mostly white British, with more females than males. The authors suggested clonal diversity may have been underestimated. In the small 56-69-year group, the increase in depth fell short of significance, most likely because of low power. The vaccine-associated CD4 TCRs covered the entire spike protein, and the dominant responses fell in regions 160-218 and 743-854.

The V and J genes are TRBV11-2 and TRBJ2-6, and possibly TRBD1, on 5 matching bases. The sequences come from peripheral blood, collected 28 days after the second AZD1222 dose. The receptor was derived from an adult who received the AZD1222 COVID-19 vaccine. In nucleotides, the sequence is TGTGCCAGCAGCTTAGTACCAGGGCCCTTAACTGGGGCCAACGTCCTGACTTTC. Translated, it reads CASSLVPGPLTGANVLTF.